This T cell receptor (beta chain) was identified in a study of metastatic and nonmetastatic thyroid tumors. This clone has just a few counts. Antigen: not known. V lost 11 bases and J 1 base, leaving 7 bases between the germline ends. This CDR3 spans 11 amino acids. Germline loops: CDR1 SSHAT, CDR2 FNYEAQ (reference sequence). The entire patient cohort was treatment-naive prior to thyroid surgery. General study results and limits: Malignant tumors reportedly showed significantly higher TCR beta diversity than benign nodules in both blood and tumor.

Original processing methods: Building a distant-metastasis classifier for papillary thyroid cancer drew on CDR3 differences across clinicopathological groups. MiXCR re-clonotyped the PCR reads for TCRdb. TCRdb, not the authors, supplied the V and J calls. This table has 50,000 to 70,000 clones, about 4% appearing once. The specimen was blood. This TCR came from a female donor with papillary thyroid cancer or a benign thyroid nodule (not recorded which). Some clones in this sample may be carry-over from other donors' samples. The V and J genes are TRBV7-7 and TRBJ2-3; D is unclear. This chain's CDR3 is CALGGTDTQYF. The CDR3 DNA sequence: TGTGCCTTGGGCGGCACAGATACGCAGTATTTT.